This T cell receptor beta chain was recovered during a study of blood T cell repertoires in COVID-19. Overall study: Both acute and convalescent COVID-19 samples were obtained from the United States, Italy and Spain. Sources were T cells, B-cell-depleted T cells, or PBMCs; the material itself was cDNA or gDNA.

Authors' analysis steps: Nucleated cell number was recorded as an estimate derived from reference gene primer amplification. TCRdb's table, derived via immunoSEQ multiplex PCR, lists solely in-frame clones and lacks some. V and J calls and clone size are copied from that table; D and trimming were computed from the DNA. The table includes 240,000 or so clones, approximately 83% detected once. The sample taken for sequencing was peripheral blood. The sequence was collected from a young man who had recovered from COVID-19.

CDR3 amino acids: CASGSGGNNQPQHF. The DNA of the CDR3 is TGTGCTAGTGGTTCGGGGGGGAACAATCAGCCCCAGCATTTT. The rearrangement joins TRBV12-5 to TRBJ1-5, with a possible D match to TRBD1 (5 bases). V was clipped by 4 bases and J by 3 bases, with 10 bases between them. Germline CDR1 is LGHNT and CDR2 is FRNRAP. The CDR3 totals 14 residues.